Ten or more counts support the clone carrying this T cell receptor (beta chain). The antigen remains unidentified. This entry comes from a study of molecular identifiers for immune sequencing clone quantification. Study-wide points: Spiked Jurkat TCR RNA equivalent to one cell was reportedly detectable in approximately 1 million naive cells. Because of identical TCR molecules sharing a barcode, sizes of highly expanded clones could be underestimated.

This CDR3 has 14 amino acids. Naive CD8 T cells were picked out by sorting for CD8+CD4-CCR7+CD45RA+. Library preparation followed earlier protocols using designated TCR primers. One entry per CDR3 protein results from TCRdb running MiXCR on the PCR reads. The sample includes 300,000 to 400,000 distinct CDR3 sequences, around a fifth of them seen just once. The V call is TRBV21-1, the J call TRBJ2-3; the table's TRBD2 call for D was not verified on the DNA. TRBV21-1 is described as a pseudogene. The source of this sequence is a human donor in good health. Some libraries in this study had Jurkat cell RNA spiked in. Sequenced sample: naive CD8+ T cells from blood, with Jurkat cell RNA spiked in. Specified subset: FACS-sorted CD8+CD4-CCR7+CD45RA+ naive T cells. The CDR3 protein is CASSKARGGDTQYF. The CDR3 region has the DNA TGTGCCAGCAGCAAAGCGCGCGGAGGAGATACGCAGTATTTT.